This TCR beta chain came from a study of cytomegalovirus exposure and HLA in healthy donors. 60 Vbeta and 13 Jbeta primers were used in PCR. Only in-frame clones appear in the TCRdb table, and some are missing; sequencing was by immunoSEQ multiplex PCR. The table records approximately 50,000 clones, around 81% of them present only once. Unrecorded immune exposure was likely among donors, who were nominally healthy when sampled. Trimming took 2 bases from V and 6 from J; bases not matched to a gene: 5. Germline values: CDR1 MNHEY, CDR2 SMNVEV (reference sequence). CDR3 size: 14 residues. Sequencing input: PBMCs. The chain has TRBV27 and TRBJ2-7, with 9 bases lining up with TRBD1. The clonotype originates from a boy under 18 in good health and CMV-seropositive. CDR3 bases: TGTGCCAGCAGTTTAGGGACAGGGTATGGCGAGCAGTACTTC. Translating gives CASSLGTGYGEQYF.